These 32 T cell receptor beta chains share one sample of origin, sequenced in a study of blood T cells in healthy people across ages. Through a sample-barcoded 5' primer and a J-beta primer mix, a second PCR was run for roughly 7 to 11 cycles. TCRdb used MiXCR to reprocess the 5' RACE reads, holding one entry per CDR3 protein. Here the sample spans over a million distinct CDR3 sequences, 42% being singletons. The sample comprised blood. Every receptor here comes from a woman aged 18-35 years in good health.

The rearrangement joins TRBV6-5 to TRBJ2-3, with TRBD1 matching over 7 bases. The length of the CDR3 is 15 residues. The germline CDR1 and CDR2 sequences are MNHEY and SVGAGI. Trimming removed 6 bases from V and 1 base from J; junction bases left unmatched: 7. CDR3 protein: CASSPMTGRTDTQYF. In DNA, the CDR3 is TGTGCCAGCAGCCCAATGACAGGGCGCACAGATACGCAGTATTTT.

The chain employs TRBV6-5 and TRBJ2-5; weak D call: TRBD2 (5 bases). The ends were cut back, 0 bases at V and 2 bases at J, with 22 bases in the middle. The germline CDR1 and CDR2 sequences are MNHEY and SVGAGI. The CDR3 is made up of 19 amino acids. CDR3 sequence: CASSYSQREGTRLQETQYF. CDR3 bases: TGTGCCAGCAGTTACTCTCAAAGAGAAGGCACTAGGCTTCAAGAGACCCAGTACTTC.

The gene calls are TRBV12-3 or TRBV12-4 and TRBJ2-7; no firm D call. V gave up 3 bases and J gave up 1 base, with 19 bases separating them. The CDR3 extends over 17 amino acids. The CDR3 nucleotides read TGTGCCAGCAGTTTGGGGTCAGCCTCCACCAAATCCTACGAGCAGTACTTC. It codes for CASSLGSASTKSYEQYF.

The J gene is TRBJ2-2, the V gene TRBV27; the match to TRBD1 covers 10 bases. With V trimmed by 5 bases and J by 4 bases, 16 bases remained unmatched. This CDR3 comprises 19 residues. CDR1 is MNHEY, CDR2 SMNVEV, per germline (reference sequence). The CDR3 DNA sequence: TGTGCCAGCAGTCCAAGGACAGGGGGTGGCCTCAGGGGCACCGGGGAGCTGTTTTTT. Protein sequence: CASSPRTGGGLRGTGELFF.

This clonotype was seen once. No conserved phenylalanine or tryptophan ends this CDR3, so it is likely a read error. The chain joins TRBV7-3 to TRBJ2-5; TRBD1 matches at 7 bases. This CDR3 has 13 residues. The junction had 2 bases not matched to a gene; V was cut back by 5 bases and J by 2 bases. Germline CDR1 and CDR2: SGHTA and FQGTGA. CDR3 nucleotide sequence: TGTGCCAGCAGCCTGGGACAGCAAGAGACCCAGTACTCC. Translation gives CASSLGQQETQYS.

The V gene is TRBV7-2, the J gene TRBJ2-1, with TRBD1 matching 8 bases. The end of the DNA aligns better with TRBJ2-7, so the J call may be wrong. CDR3 length: 17 amino acids. The germline gives CDR1 SGHTA, CDR2 FQGNSA. The DNA of the CDR3 is TGTGCCAGCAGCCCGGACAGGGACTCGGGGTTTTACAATGAGCAGTACTTC. This codes for CASSPDRDSGFYNEQYF.

A remark on this clonotype: The junction and the germline gene differ at one end; a read error may be behind it. The CDR3 region has the DNA TGTGCCGTCAGCACCGGGACAGGGGCCCATGAGCAGTTCTTC. Its translation is CAVSTGTGAHEQFF. V and J are TRBV10-3 and TRBJ2-1; 10 nucleotides match TRBD1. Germline CDR1 is ENHRY and CDR2 is SYGVKD. The CDR3 is 14 residues long.

V and J are TRBV19 and TRBJ1-2; TRBD1 might be the D (5 bases). The length of the CDR3 is 14 residues. Per the germline V gene, CDR1 is LNHDA and CDR2 is SQIVND (reference sequence). Trimming took off 3 bases at V and 7 bases at J, with 15 bases between the two ends. The CDR3 DNA reads TGTGCCAGTAGTATGGGGCAGTCCCACCTTGGCTACACCTTC. It yields the protein CASSMGQSHLGYTF.

This clonotype was seen a few times. The gene calls are TRBV5-1 and TRBJ2-2; 9 nucleotides agree with TRBD1. Germline lookup yields CDR1 SGHRS and CDR2 YFSETQ. The ends lost 1 base at V and 4 bases at J; junction bases unmatched: 5. The CDR3 length is 16 residues. The CDR3 coding sequence is TGCGCCAGCAGCTTGCTGGGACAGGGTTCCACCGGGGAGCTGTTTTTT. Translated: CASSLLGQGSTGELFF.

CDR3 bases: TGTGCCATCAGTGAGGCCATCGGGACTAGAATCCCACAAGGCTCCTACAATGAGCAGTTCTTC. Encoded protein: CAISEAIGTRIPQGSYNEQFF. The rearrangement uses TRBV10-3 and TRBJ2-1; 8 bases fit TRBD2. The V and J ends lost 2 bases and 0 bases, in that order; junction bases with no gene match: 18. Germline lookup yields CDR1 ENHRY and CDR2 SYGVKD. The CDR3 has 21 amino acids.

This sequence joins TRBV20-1 and TRBJ1-1; D unresolved. V was trimmed by 3 bases and J by 1 base, leaving 6 bases between them. The CDR3 is 12 amino acids. CDR1 is DFQATT and CDR2 is SNEGSKA in the germline V gene (reference sequence). CDR3: CSASKRNTEAFF. In nucleotides, the CDR3 is TGCAGTGCTAGCAAAAGGAACACTGAAGCTTTCTTT.

The chain carries TRBV11-1 and TRBJ2-7; D gene uncertain. Deletions cut 1 base from V and 2 bases from J, with 9 bases between. The germline gives CDR1 SGHAT, CDR2 FQDESV (reference sequence). The length of the CDR3 is 14 residues. The CDR3 DNA reads TGTGCCAGCAGCTTAGGGGCAGTTCCCTACGAGCAGTACTTC. It specifies CASSLGAVPYEQYF.

In its sample, this clonotype was seen a few times. This CDR3 reads CASSPRVANDEQFF. DNA of the CDR3: TGTGCCAGCAGCCCCCGAGTTGCCAACGATGAGCAGTTCTTC. The chain carries TRBV7-8 and TRBJ2-1; no definite D call. V lost 5 bases and J lost 8, with 16 bases in between. The CDR3 totals 14 residues. CDR1 is SGHVS and CDR2 is FQNEAQ in the germline V gene.

This clonotype was detected only a few times. V usage is TRBV20-1 and J usage is TRBJ2-4, with 7 nucleotides matching TRBD2. The germline V gene encodes CDR1 DFQATT and CDR2 SNEGSKA (reference sequence). V dropped 3 bases and J dropped 2; count of bases not matched to a gene: 7. The CDR3 is 15 residues long. The DNA for the CDR3 is TGCAGTGCTAGCCGGGGGGTTGGGACCAAAAACATTCAGTACTTC. As protein: CSASRGVGTKNIQYF.

V and J are TRBV20-1 and TRBJ1-2; tentative D call: TRBD1 (6 bases). V was shortened by 6 bases and J by 4 bases, with 15 bases between the two germline ends. The CDR3 totals 13 residues. CDR1 is DFQATT and CDR2 is SNEGSKA in the germline V gene (reference sequence). CDR3 region: CSAGGAGVYGYTF. CDR3 coding DNA: TGCAGTGCCGGGGGGGCAGGGGTCTATGGCTACACCTTC.

This clonotype was observed a few times. J is TRBJ2-1 and V is TRBV7-9; 12 bases map to TRBD1. The CDR3 is 13 amino acids. The trim removed 11 bases at V and 9 bases at J, leaving 8 bases unmatched. CDR1 and CDR2 (germline): SEHNR, FQNEAQ (reference sequence). In nucleotides, the CDR3 is TGTGCCGGGGACAGGGGGCGCATGATTGAGCAGTTCTTC. Encoded protein: CAGDRGRMIEQFF.

The genes are TRBV7-2 and TRBJ1-2; D unclear. Trimming stripped 5 bases from V and 4 bases from J, with 11 bases between. Looked up from germline, CDR1 is SGHTA and CDR2 is FQGNSA. The CDR3 has 13 amino acids. The CDR3 DNA reads as TGTGCCAGCAGCGGACCGCACCGCTATGGCTACACCTTC. Residues: CASSGPHRYGYTF.

This clonotype was seen repeatedly, ten times or more. The chain couples TRBV7-2 to TRBJ2-5; D ambiguous. The ends were cut back, 4 bases at V and 2 bases at J, with 11 bases in the middle. CDR1 SGHTA and CDR2 FQGNSA come from the germline V gene. The CDR3 loop spans 14 amino acids. CDR3 protein: CASSSPPQQETQYF. The CDR3 coding sequence is TGTGCCAGCAGCTCCCCCCCCCAGCAAGAGACCCAGTACTTC.

This clonotype was seen a handful of times. The genes are TRBV29-1 and TRBJ2-1; D is uncertain. Per germline, CDR1 SQVTM and CDR2 ANQGSEA. V was trimmed by 5 bases and J by 1 base, leaving 9 bases between them. The CDR3 covers 13 residues. This CDR3 is CSVLRMSYNEQFF. The CDR3 DNA follows: TGCAGCGTTTTAAGGATGTCCTACAATGAGCAGTTCTTC.

The chain joins TRBV20-1 to TRBJ2-1, with 7 positions matching TRBD2. Per germline, CDR1 DFQATT and CDR2 SNEGSKA (reference sequence). V gave up 5 bases and J gave up 0 bases; unmatched junction bases: 10. The CDR3 totals 16 residues. Here the CDR3 DNA reads TGCAGTGCTCCCTCGCGGTGGGGGGGCTCCTACAATGAGCAGTTCTTC. Protein sequence: CSAPSRWGGSYNEQFF.

The rearrangement uses TRBV27 and TRBJ2-1; D may be TRBD1 or TRBD2 (7 bases each). V was trimmed by 6 bases and J by 2 bases, leaving 14 bases between them. CDR1 and CDR2 (germline): MNHEY, SMNVEV (reference sequence). CDR3 length: 15 amino acids. CDR3 protein: CASRPPGGAYNEQFF. The DNA for the CDR3 is TGTGCCAGCAGACCTCCAGGGGGGGCCTACAATGAGCAGTTCTTC.

V gene TRBV5-1 combines with J gene TRBJ2-1; unclear D gene. Trimming pared 0 bases from V and 7 bases from J, leaving 17 bases between. The CDR3 length is 16 residues. The germline V gene encodes CDR1 SGHRS and CDR2 YFSETQ. CDR3 coding DNA: TGCGCCAGCAGCTTGGCCGGAGAAGGGTGGGTAAATGAGCAGTTCTTC. Its translation is CASSLAGEGWVNEQFF.

The rearrangement joins TRBV28 to TRBJ2-7; possible D gene TRBD1, 6 bases. The length of the CDR3 is 14 residues. V was trimmed by 4 bases and J by 3 bases, leaving 13 bases between them. Looked up from germline, CDR1 is MDHEN and CDR2 is SYDVKM. CDR3 DNA sequence: TGTGCCAGCAGTTCGCAGGGGATCCACTACGAGCAGTACTTC. Translated, it gives CASSSQGIHYEQYF.

The chain combines TRBV20-1 with TRBJ1-2, with TRBD1 as a possible D gene (5 bases). CDR1 is DFQATT, CDR2 SNEGSKA, per germline (reference sequence). With 5 bases removed from V and 3 bases from J, the gap between germline ends came to 16 bases. CDR3 length: 14 amino acids. The CDR3 is CSAFLGVADYGYTF. The CDR3 coding sequence is TGCAGTGCTTTCCTGGGGGTCGCGGACTATGGCTACACCTTC.

This clonotype was observed a handful of times. The chain couples TRBV6-6 to TRBJ1-1; perhaps TRBD1 as D (6 bases). This CDR3 has 15 amino acids. Germline lookup yields CDR1 MNHNY and CDR2 SVGAGI (reference sequence). V dropped 5 bases and J dropped 2 bases, with 15 bases sitting between them. The CDR3, as DNA: TGTGCCAGCAGTCTTATGACAGGAAGAAACACTGAAGCTTTCTTT. It encodes CASSLMTGRNTEAFF.

Regarding this clonotype: A junction boundary mismatches the germline segment, possibly from a read error. The chain is built from TRBV4-3 and TRBJ2-5; tentatively, D is TRBD1 (6 bases). The CDR3 contains 14 residues. Germline CDR1 LGHNA, CDR2 YSLEER. CDR3 sequence reads: CASNQQGPSRTQYF. The CDR3, as DNA: TGCGCCAGCAACCAACAGGGCCCTTCCCGGACCCAGTACTTC.

V usage is TRBV3-1 and J usage is TRBJ2-7; 8 bases agree with TRBD2. This CDR3 is built from 17 residues. Per germline, CDR1 LGHDT and CDR2 YNNKEL (reference sequence). Trimming at V came to 1 base and at J to 0 bases, leaving 8 bases not matched to a gene. CDR3 in DNA: TGTGCCAGCAGCCAAGTGCCTCAGGCGGGAGGCTCCTACGAGCAGTACTTC. This encodes CASSQVPQAGGSYEQYF.

V usage is TRBV5-1 and J usage is TRBJ2-1; D is possibly TRBD1 or TRBD2 (6 bases each). This CDR3 contains 15 residues. Germline V CDR1 and CDR2: SGHRS, YFSETQ. V dropped 4 bases and J dropped 2 bases, with 13 bases sitting between them. CDR3 sequence reads: CASSPRGQTYNEQFF. The CDR3 region has the DNA TGCGCCAGCAGCCCCCGGGGGCAGACCTACAATGAGCAGTTCTTC.

This chain connects TRBV27 to TRBJ2-7; possibly TRBD2 for D (6 bases). V was trimmed by 6 bases and J by 3 bases, leaving 15 bases between them. Per the germline V gene, CDR1 is MNHEY and CDR2 is SMNVEV (reference sequence). The CDR3 consists of 14 residues. CDR3 DNA: TGTGCCAGCAGCCCGGGAGCAAGAGTCTACGAGCAGTACTTC. Translating gives CASSPGARVYEQYF.

In the case of this clonotype: Germline and junction disagree at one end, which may indicate a read error. The chain carries TRBV7-9 and TRBJ2-7; maybe TRBD1 (5 bases). The CDR3 is 13 residues long. The germline CDR1 and CDR2 sequences are SEHNR and FQNEAQ (reference sequence). The CDR3 spells CAGSSVGHYEQYF. DNA of the CDR3: TGTGCCGGCAGCTCAGTGGGGCACTACGAGCAGTACTTC.

There are a few counts of this clonotype. V usage is TRBV20-1 and J usage is TRBJ1-2, with 7 bases lining up with TRBD1. The CDR3 is made up of 14 amino acids. The junction had 9 bases not matched to a gene; V was cut back by 3 bases and J by 5 bases. Germline CDR1 is DFQATT and CDR2 is SNEGSKA (reference sequence). The CDR3: CSASVGQLLYGYTF. DNA for the CDR3: TGCAGTGCTAGCGTGGGACAGCTTTTATATGGCTACACCTTC.

The rearrangement uses TRBV30 and TRBJ1-4; D possibly corresponds to TRBD1 (6 bases). Germline CDR1 GTSNPN, CDR2 SVGIG (reference sequence). The V and J ends lost 1 base and 5 bases respectively, with 11 bases between them. The CDR3 covers 14 residues. The CDR3 nucleotides are TGTGCCTGGAGTGGTTGGGGGCCCAATGAAAAACTGTTTTTT. Translation: CAWSGWGPNEKLFF.